This note documents a single T cell receptor beta chain sequence. An even split of each subset's genomic DNA across several immunoSEQ plates was performed. Profiled with immunoSEQ multiplex PCR; TCRdb holds only in-frame clones, not every one. The profile shows around 980,000 clones, 75% to 80% of them singletons. The data belong to a study of shared clonotypes between healthy human individuals. The CDR3 runs to 12 residues. CDR1 is SEHNR, CDR2 FQNEAQ, per germline (reference sequence). V lost 4 bases and J 5 bases, leaving 7 bases between the germline ends. The TCR sequence derives from a man younger than 35 in good health. Some clones in this sample may be carry-over from other donors' samples. J is TRBJ2-3 and V is TRBV7-9; the D gene is possibly TRBD2 (5 bases). Sequenced sample: memory CD4+ T cells from PBMCs. Subset given: CD45RA-negative fraction. The CDR3 here is CASSSEGDTQYF. The CDR3 bases are TGTGCCAGCAGCTCAGAGGGAGATACGCAGTATTTT.